A single sample gave rise to the 5 T cell receptor beta chains below, sequenced in a study of Graves' ophthalmopathy and Graves' hyperthyroidism. Amplified TCR beta CDR3 regions were obtained using RNA transcripts as template. HTBI primers were used in a first-round RT-PCR, which preceded a second-round multiplex PCR. TCRdb reprocessed the multiplex PCR reads with MiXCR, giving one entry per CDR3 protein. Of almost 750,000 distinct CDR3 sequences in the sample, roughly 40% were seen once. Sequenced: peripheral blood. Source of these receptors: an adult man with Graves' ophthalmopathy.

This rearrangement joins TRBV6-1 to TRBJ1-2; possibly TRBD1 for D (6 bases). The length of the CDR3 is 19 residues. The germline CDR1 and CDR2 sequences are MNHNS and SASEGT. V lost 0 bases to trimming and J lost 2 bases, with 22 bases between them. This CDR3 reads CASSEARGQKTYLNYGYTF. CDR3 DNA: TGTGCCAGCAGTGAAGCGCGCGGACAGAAAACTTACCTAAACTATGGCTACACCTTC.

In its sample, this clonotype was seen a few times. This chain connects TRBV27 to TRBJ1-2, with 7 bases fitting TRBD1. Germline assignment: CDR1 MNHEY and CDR2 SMNVEV (reference sequence). V trimming: 8 bases; J trimming: 1 base; junction bases outside the gene matches: 13. The CDR3 is 16 amino acids. CDR3 residues: CASSGQLDRFNYGYTF. CDR3 nucleotide sequence: TGTGCCAGCTCGGGACAGCTTGACAGATTTAACTATGGCTACACCTTC.

The genes are TRBV10-2 and TRBJ2-6; D unclear. With 6 bases removed from V and 0 bases from J, the gap between germline ends came to 12 bases. The CDR3 loop spans 16 amino acids. Germline V CDR1 and CDR2: WSHSY, SAAADI. The CDR3 sequence is CASSPDGFSGANVLTF. CDR3 in DNA: TGCGCCAGCAGCCCCGACGGGTTCTCTGGGGCCAACGTCCTGACTTTC.

The DNA for the CDR3 is TGTGCCATCAGTGAGTCGCTCGGGCAGGGGGTACCCCTCCACTTT. It yields the protein CAISESLGQGVPLHF. The chain is built from TRBV10-3 and TRBJ1-6; 7 bases line up with TRBD1. CDR1 ENHRY and CDR2 SYGVKD come from the germline V gene. The CDR3 runs 15 residues. J lost 12 bases, V lost 0 bases, and 8 bases had no gene match.

Notes on this clonotype: A much larger clone is a single base away; this may be a read error. The chain combines TRBV2 with TRBJ1-2; TRBD1 is a possible D gene (5 bases). Germline V CDR1 and CDR2: SNHLY, FYNNEI. The CDR3 runs to 13 residues. CDR3 sequence: CASKIDRTYGHTF. The CDR3 region has the DNA TGTGCCAGCAAAATAGACAGAACCTATGGCCACACCTTC.